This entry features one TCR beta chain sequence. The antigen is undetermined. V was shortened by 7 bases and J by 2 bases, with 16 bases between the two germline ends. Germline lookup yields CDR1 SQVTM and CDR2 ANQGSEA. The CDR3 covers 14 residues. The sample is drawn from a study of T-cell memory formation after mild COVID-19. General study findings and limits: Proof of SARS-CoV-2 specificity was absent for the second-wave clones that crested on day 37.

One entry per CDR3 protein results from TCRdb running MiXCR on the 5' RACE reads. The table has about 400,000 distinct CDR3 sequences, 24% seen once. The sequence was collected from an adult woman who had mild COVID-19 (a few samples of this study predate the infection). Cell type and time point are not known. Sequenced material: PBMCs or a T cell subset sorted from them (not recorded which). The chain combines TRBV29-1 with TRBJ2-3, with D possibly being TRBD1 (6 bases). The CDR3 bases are TGCAGCGGTAACAGGGAAACCCACACAGATACGCAGTATTTT. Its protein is CSGNRETHTDTQYF.